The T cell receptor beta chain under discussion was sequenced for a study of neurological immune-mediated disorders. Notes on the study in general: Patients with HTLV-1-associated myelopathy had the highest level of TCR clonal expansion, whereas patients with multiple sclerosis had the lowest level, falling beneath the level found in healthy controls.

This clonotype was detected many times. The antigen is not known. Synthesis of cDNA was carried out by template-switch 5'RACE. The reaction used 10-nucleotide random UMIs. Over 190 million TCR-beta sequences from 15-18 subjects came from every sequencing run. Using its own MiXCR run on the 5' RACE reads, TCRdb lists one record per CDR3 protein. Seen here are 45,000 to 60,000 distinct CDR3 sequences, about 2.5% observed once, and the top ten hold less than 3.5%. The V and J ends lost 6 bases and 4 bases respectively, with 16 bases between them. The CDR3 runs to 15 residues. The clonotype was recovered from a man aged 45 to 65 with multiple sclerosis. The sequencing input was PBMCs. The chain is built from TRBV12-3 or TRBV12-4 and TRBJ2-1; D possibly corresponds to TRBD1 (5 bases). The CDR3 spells CASSAGSVGYNEQFF. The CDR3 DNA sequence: TGTGCCAGCAGCGCAGGGTCAGTCGGGTACAATGAGCAGTTCTTC.